These T cell receptor beta chains were read from a single sample in a study of cytomegalovirus exposure and HLA in healthy donors. TCRdb keeps only in-frame clones here, not all; method: immunoSEQ multiplex PCR. The repertoire holds under 200,000 clones, with approximately 84% as singletons. Input material: PBMCs. These receptors all stem from a man between 18 and 29 years old in good health and CMV-seropositive. Both conserved end residues are part of each CDR3. Fields, in order: V gene, D gene, clone size, J gene, CDR3 protein, CDR3 DNA. A D gene is named only where the DNA matches it firmly. Clone size, where shown, is once, few, many, or a class for clones that have expanded.

>TRBV19|TRBD1|.|TRBJ1-2
CASSILDRGRGYGYTF
TGTGCCAGTAGTATTTTGGACAGGGGGCGCGGCTATGGCTACACCTTC
>TRBV6-6|.|.|TRBJ2-3
CASSYSGTSTDTQYF
TGTGCCAGCAGTTACTCGGGGACTAGCACAGATACGCAGTATTTT
>TRBV7-8|.|once|TRBJ2-7
CASSLVGSISYEQYF
TGTGCCAGCAGCTTAGTCGGTAGCATCTCCTACGAGCAGTACTTC
>TRBV12-5|.|.|TRBJ2-3
CASEPGDTQYF
TGTGCTAGTGAACCGGGAGATACGCAGTATTTT
>TRBV6-5|TRBD1|.|TRBJ2-1
CASSYGTGGYNEQFF
TGTGCCAGCAGTTATGGGACAGGGGGCTACAATGAGCAGTTCTTC
>TRBV6-5|TRBD1|.|TRBJ1-1
CASSYVGQGKVEAFF
TGTGCCAGCAGTTACGTAGGACAGGGGAAGGTTGAAGCTTTCTTT
>TRBV30|TRBD1|.|TRBJ2-5
CAWSQGQGQETQYF
TGTGCCTGGAGCCAGGGACAGGGCCAAGAGACCCAGTACTTC
>TRBV9|TRBD1|.|TRBJ1-2
CASSPTGLGGYTF
TGTGCCAGCAGCCCGACAGGGTTGGGAGGCTACACCTTC
>TRBV7-3|.|once|TRBJ2-5
CASSLNGGENQETQYF
TGTGCCAGCAGCTTAAATGGCGGGGAGAACCAAGAGACCCAGTACTTC
>TRBV27|.|.|TRBJ2-7
CASSFSFRVGSYEQYF
TGTGCCAGCAGTTTCTCATTCAGGGTGGGGTCCTACGAGCAGTACTTC
>TRBV19|.|.|TRBJ2-7
CASGPGGYEQYF
TGTGCCAGTGGACCTGGAGGGTACGAGCAGTACTTC
>TRBV28|TRBD1|.|TRBJ2-7
CASSMTGRPSYEQYF
TGTGCCAGCAGTATGACAGGGCGGCCATCCTACGAGCAGTACTTC
>TRBV5-1|.|.|TRBJ1-2
CASSLFGQFNYGYTF
TGCGCCAGCAGCTTGTTTGGGCAGTTCAACTATGGCTACACCTTC
>TRBV4-2|TRBD2|once|TRBJ2-4
CASSQDPAGGENIQYF
TGTGCCAGCAGCCAAGACCCTGCGGGAGGCGAAAACATTCAGTACTTC